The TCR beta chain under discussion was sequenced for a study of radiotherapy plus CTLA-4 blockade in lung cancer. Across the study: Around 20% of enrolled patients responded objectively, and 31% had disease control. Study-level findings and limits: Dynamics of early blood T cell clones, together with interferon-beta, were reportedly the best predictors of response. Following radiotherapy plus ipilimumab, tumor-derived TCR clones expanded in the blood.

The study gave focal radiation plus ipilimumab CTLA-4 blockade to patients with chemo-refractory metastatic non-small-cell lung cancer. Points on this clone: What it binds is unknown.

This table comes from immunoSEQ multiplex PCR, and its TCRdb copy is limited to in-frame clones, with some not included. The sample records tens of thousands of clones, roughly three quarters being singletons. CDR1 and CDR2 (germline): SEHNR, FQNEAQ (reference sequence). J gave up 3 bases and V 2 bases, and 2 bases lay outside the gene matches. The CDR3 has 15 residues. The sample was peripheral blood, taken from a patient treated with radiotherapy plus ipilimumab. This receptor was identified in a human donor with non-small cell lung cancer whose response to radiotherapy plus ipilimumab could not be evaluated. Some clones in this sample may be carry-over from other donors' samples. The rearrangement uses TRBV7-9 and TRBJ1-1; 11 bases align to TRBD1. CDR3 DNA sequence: TGTGCCAGCAGCTTACGGGACAGGGGGGACACTGAAGCTTTCTTT. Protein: CASSLRDRGDTEAFF.